This passage covers 17 T cell receptor beta chains from one sample sequenced in a study of blood T cell repertoires in COVID-19. TCRdb's table, derived via immunoSEQ multiplex PCR, lists solely in-frame clones and lacks some. In the table there are 300,000 to 400,000 clones, about 90% of which are singletons. Sequencing was carried out using peripheral blood. The source of these receptors is a woman between 50 and 59 years old with COVID-19, enrolled during active disease.

V gene TRBV27 combines with J gene TRBJ1-2; 10 positions match TRBD1. Germline trimming cut 2 bases from V and 3 bases from J; bases unmatched to any gene: 3. The CDR3 covers 15 residues. The germline gives CDR1 MNHEY, CDR2 SMNVEV (reference sequence). CDR3 DNA: TGTGCCAGCAGTTTAAGGACAGGGGGAGACTATGGCTACACCTTC. Encoded protein: CASSLRTGGDYGYTF.

The CDR3 loop is CASNPDRGVTGELFF. The CDR3, as DNA: TGTGCCAGTAACCCAGACAGGGGAGTCACCGGGGAGCTGTTTTTT. The V and J genes are TRBV19 and TRBJ2-2; 8 bases align to TRBD1. The germline CDR1 and CDR2 sequences are LNHDA and SQIVND (reference sequence). The CDR3 has 15 amino acids. V shed 7 bases, J shed 4 bases, and the junction held 8 bases outside the gene matches.

The V gene is TRBV29-1, the J gene TRBJ2-5, with D possibly TRBD2 on 7 matching bases. The CDR3 consists of 12 residues. Germline-derived CDR1 and CDR2 are SQVTM and ANQGSEA. V was pared by 7 bases and J by 4 bases, with 13 bases between. DNA for the CDR3: TGCAGCGCCCGAGGGGGGGCAGAGACCCAGTACTTC. This encodes CSARGGAETQYF.

The rearrangement links TRBV5-6 to TRBJ2-1, with a tentative D call TRBD2 (7 bases). In germline, CDR1 is SGHDT, CDR2 YYEEEE. The CDR3 runs to 15 residues. V lost 0 bases and J lost 9, with 16 bases in between. CDR3 amino acids: CASSLVPGGPVEQFF. The CDR3 DNA reads as TGTGCCAGCAGCTTGGTGCCCGGGGGGCCCGTTGAGCAGTTCTTC.

V and J are TRBV27 and TRBJ1-1; the match to TRBD1 covers 7 bases. In germline, CDR1 is MNHEY, CDR2 SMNVEV (reference sequence). V lost 5 bases and J lost 2; bases outside the gene matches: 5. The CDR3 runs 14 residues. CDR3 nucleotide sequence: TGTGCCAGCAGTGACAGGGTAAGAAACACTGAAGCTTTCTTT. Amino acids: CASSDRVRNTEAFF.

V usage is TRBV5-1 and J usage is TRBJ2-3; 9 nucleotides align to TRBD1. This CDR3 is built from 16 residues. Germline V gives CDR1 SGHRS, CDR2 YFSETQ. V lost 4 bases and J lost 3; bases outside the gene matches: 9. The CDR3 sequence: CASSPRDRVRTDTQYF. The CDR3 DNA reads TGCGCCAGCAGCCCCCGGGACAGGGTTCGGACAGATACGCAGTATTTT.

As concerns this clone: Other nucleotide sequences in the sample specify the same CDR3. The J gene is TRBJ1-4, the V gene TRBV18; TRBD1 might be the D (5 bases). Trimming removed 3 bases at V and 4 bases at J, with 6 bases between. CDR1 KGHSH and CDR2 LQKENI come from the germline V gene. The CDR3 spans 13 residues. The CDR3 coding sequence is TGTGCCAGCTCACCGGGACTTAATGAAAAACTGTTTTTT. It encodes CASSPGLNEKLFF.

The genes are TRBV18 and TRBJ2-7; D might be TRBD2 (5 bases). The V and J ends lost 2 bases and 5 bases respectively, with 19 bases between them. Germline V lookup: CDR1 KGHSH, CDR2 LQKENI. The CDR3 is 16 residues long. The CDR3 loop reads CASSPFGGYVSNEQYF. DNA for the CDR3: TGTGCCAGCTCACCATTTGGCGGGTATGTGTCGAACGAGCAGTACTTC.

This clone was seen more than once but under ten times. The chain couples TRBV9 to TRBJ2-1; 8 nucleotides align to TRBD2. Looked up from germline, CDR1 is SGDLS and CDR2 is YYNGEE. CDR3 length: 15 residues. V lost 9 bases to trimming and J lost 4 bases; unmatched junction nucleotides: 12. The CDR3 sequence is CATSGGVGGYNEQFF. For the CDR3, the DNA is TGTGCCACCTCGGGAGGGGTAGGGGGATACAATGAGCAGTTCTTC.

The J gene is TRBJ1-3, the V gene TRBV30; 7 bases match TRBD1. CDR3 size: 15 residues. Per the germline V gene, CDR1 is GTSNPN and CDR2 is SVGIG (reference sequence). J gave up 4 bases and V 0 bases, and 6 bases lay outside the gene matches. The CDR3 DNA reads TGTGCCTGGAGTGTGGCCTGGACAGGCGGAAACACCATATATTTT. Translating gives CAWSVAWTGGNTIYF.

The V call is TRBV15, the J call TRBJ2-3, with a possible D match to TRBD1 (6 bases). V lost 0 bases and J 0 bases, leaving 13 bases between the germline ends. This CDR3 spans 17 amino acids. Germline V gene lookup returns CDR1 LNHNV and CDR2 YYDKDF (reference sequence). The CDR3 loop is CATSRDGTPKSTDTQYF. The DNA for the CDR3 is TGTGCCACCAGCAGAGATGGGACACCCAAAAGCACAGATACGCAGTATTTT.

The J gene is TRBJ2-3, the V gene TRBV6-2 or TRBV6-3; 8 nucleotides line up with TRBD2. CDR1 is MNHEY and CDR2 is SVGEGT in the germline V gene. With V trimmed by 4 bases and J by 5 bases, 8 bases remained unmatched. The CDR3 runs to 15 residues. In DNA, the CDR3 is TGTGCCAGCAGTTCCTCCGGGACTAGGAGAGATACGCAGTATTTT. Its protein product is CASSSSGTRRDTQYF.

The chain has TRBV5-1 and TRBJ1-1; 10 bases agree with TRBD1. The CDR3 sequence is 15 residues long. Germline V gene data show CDR1 as SGHRS and CDR2 as YFSETQ. J lost 6 bases, V lost 3 bases, and 8 bases had no gene match. The CDR3 sequence: CASSSMGQGSSEAFF. In nucleotides, the CDR3 is TGCGCCAGCAGCTCGATGGGACAGGGGAGCTCTGAAGCTTTCTTT.

V and J are TRBV6-1 and TRBJ2-1; 8 positions match TRBD2. The CDR3 contains 15 residues. Germline CDR1 reads MNHNS; CDR2 reads SASEGT. V shed 2 bases, J shed 3 bases, and the junction held 3 bases outside the gene matches. The CDR3 DNA sequence: TGTGCCAGCAGTGAAACGGGGGGGAACTACAATGAGCAGTTCTTC. Translation: CASSETGGNYNEQFF.

A note on this clone: Other DNA sequences within the sample encode an identical CDR3. The chain joins TRBV24-1 to TRBJ2-2, with 13 bases lining up with TRBD2. CDR3 length: 17 residues. Germline CDR1 is KGHDR and CDR2 is SFDVKD. V dropped 4 bases and J dropped 3; count of bases not matched to a gene: 4. The CDR3 DNA follows: TGTGCCACCAGTGACCCCGGACTAGCGGGGGACACCGGGGAGCTGTTTTTT. Its translation is CATSDPGLAGDTGELFF.

This chain connects TRBV6-9 to TRBJ2-1, with 7 bases matching TRBD2. Germline CDR1 and CDR2: MNHGY and SVAAGI. J gave up 6 bases and V 3 bases, and 8 bases lay outside the gene matches. The CDR3 is 15 residues long. The CDR3 DNA follows: TGTGCCAGCAGTTACCCGACTAGCTGGGGCAATGAGCAGTTCTTC. This translates into CASSYPTSWGNEQFF.

The chain links TRBV9 to TRBJ2-1, with 14 bases identical to TRBD2. The germline CDR1 and CDR2 sequences are SGDLS and YYNGEE. V was pared by 4 bases and J by 7 bases, with 7 bases of the junction left unmatched. This CDR3 comprises 16 residues. The CDR3 protein is CASSPRTSGRRNEQFF. The CDR3 bases are TGTGCCAGCAGCCCCCGGACTAGCGGGAGGAGGAATGAGCAGTTCTTC. Full variable domain (rest looked up from reference TRBV9 and TRBJ2-1): DSGVTQTPKHLITATGQRVTLRCSPRSGDLSVYWYQQSLDQGLQFLIQYYNGEERAKGNILERFSAQQFPDLHSELNLSSLELGDSALYFCASSPRTSGRRNEQFFGPGTRLTVL.